This paragraph reports one T cell receptor beta chain. Its binding antigen is unknown. Base-call qualities are not available, and no considerably larger clone is one nucleotide away. TCRbeta CDR3 regions were amplified from genomic DNA by means of the immunoSEQ Assay, a bias-controlled multiplex PCR. The authors' pipeline ran thus. Nucleated cell counts per sample were estimated from amplification of reference gene primers within the assay. To quantify the absolute abundance of each unique TCRbeta CDR3 rearrangement, sequence reads were collapsed and filtered. For each sample, productive Simpson clonality was calculated as the square root of Simpson's diversity index over productive rearrangements. TCRdb took this table from immuneACCESS and kept in-frame rearrangements with V and J called. Such tables lack part of the clones; where checked against another copy, unresolved V genes explain under half of the gap, and the rest is unexplained. The DNA gave D and trimming, while V, J and clone size come from that table. The sample table lists about 240,000 clones, roughly 85% of them with a count of one. Clones ranked in the top ten supply 3.6% of the sample.

Ends trimmed: V by 5 bases, J by 6 bases; bases unmatched to a gene: 5. CDR1 is given as GTSNPN and CDR2 as SVGIG, both from the germline V gene (reference sequence). From the cysteine through the phenylalanine, the CDR3 covers 13 amino acids. Solely the CDR3 DNA is kept, with 39 bases framed from the first base. The sample comes from a study of blood T cell repertoires in COVID-19 (dated by TCRdb to 2018 to 2020). The study in broad terms: Collaborator samples came from the United States, Italy and Spain and covered acute and convalescent phases of COVID-19. The prospective study material was composed of cDNA or gDNA derived from T cells, B-cell-depleted T cells, or PBMCs. Subjects who had been exposed to COVID-19, were actively infected with it, or had recovered from it provided the deeply sampled blood TCRbeta repertoires that made up the dataset. The repertoires were released in a freely available public database intended as a resource for research on the immune response to SARS-CoV-2. Samples were obtained from the ongoing ImmuneRACE study (first 160 participants) and from over 1,000 subjects provided by 6 global collaborators. Sample metadata almost always included a de-identified subject ID, COVID-19 status, age in years and sex. Where HLA class I and class II types were available, the types were taken from metadata supplied by the sample provider, not from assay-based typing.

Participants in the prospective study were enrolled through a virtual design, were aged roughly 18 to 100 years, and lived in approximately 24 United States geographic areas. Cohort assignment in the prospective study relied on participant-reported clinical history from a screening survey and a study questionnaire. Exposed participants had been in contact, within 2 weeks of entering the study, with a person who had a PCR-confirmed or clinician-diagnosed case of COVID-19. In the prospective study, whole blood, serum and a nasopharyngeal or oropharyngeal swab were collected from each participant by mobile phlebotomists. Over a 2-month period, participants in the prospective study had the option of providing additional blood draws and questionnaires. Blood samples from the prospective study were shipped frozen or at room temperature prior to DNA extraction. Paper-wide results and their limitations: How much clinical and demographic metadata was included differed by source and by participant, and the metadata was provided uncurated.

The receptor was isolated from a woman in her 40s who had been exposed to COVID-19. The sequenced material came from PBMCs or T cells enriched from blood (not recorded which). The chain uses TRBV30 and TRBJ1-5, with 9 bases aligning to TRBD1. The CDR3 amino acid sequence is: CAWDRGDGQPQHF. In nucleotide form, the sequence is TGTGCCTGGGACAGGGGGGATGGTCAGCCCCAGCATTTT.